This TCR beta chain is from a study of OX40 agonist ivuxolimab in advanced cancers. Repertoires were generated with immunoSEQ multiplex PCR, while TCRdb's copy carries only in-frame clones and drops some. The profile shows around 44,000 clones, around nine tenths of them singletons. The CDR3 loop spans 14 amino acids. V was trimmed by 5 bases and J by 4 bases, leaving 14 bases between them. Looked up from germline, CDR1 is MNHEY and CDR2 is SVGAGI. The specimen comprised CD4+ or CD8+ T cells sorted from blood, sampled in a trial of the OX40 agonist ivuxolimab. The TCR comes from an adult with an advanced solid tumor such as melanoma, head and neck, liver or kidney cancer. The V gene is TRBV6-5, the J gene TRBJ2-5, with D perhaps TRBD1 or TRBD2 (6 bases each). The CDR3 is CASSKGGLGETQYF. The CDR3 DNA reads TGTGCCAGCAGTAAAGGGGGGCTGGGAGAGACCCAGTACTTC.